This T cell receptor (beta chain) derives from a study of blood T cell repertoires in COVID-19. Clinical history as reported by participants underpinned cohort assignment. Donors in Cohort 3 counted as recovered after two negative PCRs, clearance, or symptom resolution. Measured with immunoSEQ multiplex PCR; TCRdb has only the in-frame clones, and not every one. Altogether 250,000 to 350,000 clones are present, around 85% being singletons, with the ten largest covering about 4.1%. Germline V gene sequence: CDR1 SEHNR, CDR2 FQNEAQ (reference sequence). V was trimmed by 1 base and J by 0 bases, leaving 11 bases between them. This CDR3 contains 16 residues.

V and J are TRBV7-9 and TRBJ2-3; D is perhaps TRBD1 (6 bases). The material sequenced was PBMCs or T cells enriched from blood (not recorded which). The receptor comes from a woman in her 30s who had recovered from COVID-19. The CDR3 loop is CASSLGRTVSTDTQYF. CDR3 DNA sequence: TGTGCCAGCAGCTTAGGTCGGACAGTGAGCACAGATACGCAGTATTTT.